This T cell receptor (beta chain) was documented in a study of T cell responses to AZD1222 COVID-19 vaccine. Germline CDR1 SGDLS, CDR2 YYNGEE. The V gene lost 7 bases and the J gene lost 3 bases, with 13 bases spanning the gap. CDR3 length: 13 amino acids. Study-level results: Two doses of AZD1222 preceded a rise in Spike-specific TCR breadth and depth. Epitopes outside B.1.351 and B.1.1.7 mutated regions reportedly drew nearly half of spike TCRs. Recipients of AZD1222 seropositive at baseline numbered only 6 or 7.

Sequencing used immunoSEQ multiplex PCR; TCRdb keeps in-frame clones, though not all of them. The sample contains hundreds of thousands of clones, 90% to 95% of which appear only once. Details on this clone: The antigen remains undetermined.

Sequencing was performed on peripheral blood, taken on day 0 of MenACWY control vaccination. This chain uses TRBV9 with TRBJ1-1; D is possibly TRBD1 (6 bases). The source is an adult in good health. Here the CDR3 reads CASGRGLDTEAFF. The CDR3 DNA is TGTGCCAGCGGCAGGGGTCTGGACACTGAAGCTTTCTTT. The entire variable domain, with the rest obtained from reference TRBV9 and TRBJ1-1, is as follows: DSGVTQTPKHLITATGQRVTLRCSPRSGDLSVYWYQQSLDQGLQFLIQYYNGEERAKGNILERFSAQQFPDLHSELNLSSLELGDSALYFCASGRGLDTEAFFGQGTRLTVV.